These 23 T cell receptor beta chains were sequenced from one sample in a study of blood T cell repertoires in COVID-19. Clones were sequenced by immunoSEQ multiplex PCR, and TCRdb holds only the in-frame ones, with some missing. The sample lists over 90,000 clones; roughly 87% were seen once. The specimen sequenced was peripheral blood. The origin of the receptors is a man aged 45-65 years in a cohort sampled during active COVID-19.

The chain has TRBV19 and TRBJ1-5, with 8 bases matching TRBD1. Germline CDR1 LNHDA, CDR2 SQIVND (reference sequence). This CDR3 has 15 amino acids. The V gene end was trimmed by 5 bases and the J gene end by 9 bases; junction bases not matched to a gene: 12. The DNA for the CDR3 is TGTGCCAGTAGTGGAACTCCCGGGACAGGCGGGCCCCAGCATTTT. This gives the protein CASSGTPGTGGPQHF.

V is TRBV5-1 and J is TRBJ2-3; TRBD1 aligns across 7 bases. Unmatched junction bases numbered 8, after V lost 4 bases and J lost 3 bases. Per germline, CDR1 SGHRS and CDR2 YFSETQ. This CDR3 comprises 15 residues. The CDR3 bases are TGCGCCAGCAGCGTTACAGGGGCGAAGACAGATACGCAGTATTTT. Protein sequence: CASSVTGAKTDTQYF.

V and J are TRBV3-1 (or the pseudogene TRBV3-2) and TRBJ1-5, with D perhaps matching TRBD1 (6 bases). V was pared by 1 base and J by 6 bases, with 10 bases between. The CDR3 totals 14 residues. Germline V gives CDR1 LGHDT, CDR2 YNNKEL (reference sequence). The CDR3 is CASSQGQGTQPQHF. CDR3 DNA: TGTGCCAGCAGCCAAGGCCAGGGGACTCAGCCCCAGCATTTT.

The chain uses TRBV28 and TRBJ2-5; 7 bases align to TRBD1. CDR3 size: 15 residues. CDR1 is MDHEN and CDR2 is SYDVKM in the germline V gene. Trimming removed 3 bases from V and 5 bases from J; junction bases left unmatched: 9. The CDR3 nucleotides are TGTGCCAGCAGTTTCAGGGGACAGACGTGGGAGACCCAGTACTTC. It specifies CASSFRGQTWETQYF.

The chain employs TRBV7-9 and TRBJ2-3; a weak D match, TRBD1 (5 bases). This CDR3 is built from 18 residues. CDR1 is SEHNR and CDR2 is FQNEAQ in the germline V gene (reference sequence). V was shortened by 3 bases and J by 2 bases, with 21 bases between the two germline ends. Here the CDR3 reads CASSFFALATGPTDTQYF. The CDR3, as DNA: TGTGCCAGCAGCTTTTTCGCTTTGGCAACAGGACCCACAGATACGCAGTATTTT.

The chain is built from TRBV6-5 and TRBJ2-5; 9 bases agree with TRBD1. This CDR3 region has 14 residues. V was pared by 5 bases and J by 2 bases, with 3 bases of the junction left unmatched. Germline V gene lookup returns CDR1 MNHEY and CDR2 SVGAGI. CDR3 DNA: TGTGCCAGCAGTCGGGACAGGGCTCAAGAGACCCAGTACTTC. As protein: CASSRDRAQETQYF.

This chain links TRBV7-2 with TRBJ2-5; TRBD2 aligns across 10 bases. The J segment lost 7 bases and the V segment lost 4 bases, leaving 12 bases of the junction unmatched. This CDR3 contains 16 residues. The V gene's germline CDR1 is SGHTA and CDR2 FQGNSA. CDR3 amino acids: CASSSGLAGALGTQYF. CDR3 DNA: TGTGCCAGCAGCTCGGGGCTAGCGGGGGCCTTGGGGACCCAGTACTTC. The variable domain in full, completed from reference TRBV7-2 and TRBJ2-5, reads GAGVSQSPSNKVTEKGKDVELRCDPISGHTALYWYRQSLGQGLEFLIYFQGNSAPDKSGLPSDRFSAERTGGSVSTLTIQRTQQEDSAVYLCASSSGLAGALGTQYFGPGTRLLVL.

The rearrangement links TRBV5-1 to TRBJ2-5; the match to TRBD1 covers 8 bases. J lost 2 bases, V lost 3 bases, and 3 bases had no gene match. The CDR3 is made up of 14 amino acids. Germline CDR1 reads SGHRS; CDR2 reads YFSETQ. CDR3 in amino acids: CASSSGTGQETQYF. DNA for the CDR3: TGCGCCAGCAGCTCTGGGACAGGTCAAGAGACCCAGTACTTC. Together with reference TRBV5-1 and TRBJ2-5, the CDR3 gives the full variable domain: KAGVTQTPRYLIKTRGQQVTLSCSPISGHRSVSWYQQTPGQGLQFLFEYFSETQRNKGNFPGRFSGRQFSNSRSEMNVSTLELGDSALYLCASSSGTGQETQYFGPGTRLLVL.

The chain has TRBV5-1 and TRBJ1-4; D uncertain. The CDR3 has 13 amino acids. Germline CDR1 reads SGHRS; CDR2 reads YFSETQ. Trimming removed 0 bases at V and 8 bases at J, with 8 bases between. The CDR3 here is CASSLGLQEKLFF. CDR3 DNA sequence: TGCGCCAGCAGCTTGGGGTTACAAGAAAAACTGTTTTTT.

This chain uses TRBV7-9 with TRBJ2-2; 11 bases are a match to TRBD2. This CDR3 has 17 residues. Trimming cost V 3 bases and J 7 bases; bases outside gene matches: 10. Germline values: CDR1 SEHNR, CDR2 FQNEAQ (reference sequence). CDR3 loop: CASSLVTSGARGGELFF. As DNA, the CDR3 is TGTGCCAGCAGCTTGGTGACTAGCGGGGCCCGCGGCGGGGAGCTGTTTTTT. Using reference TRBV7-9 and TRBJ2-2 for the parts outside the CDR3, the full variable domain is DTGVSQNPRHKITKRGQNVTFRCDPISEHNRLYWYRQTLGQGPEFLTYFQNEAQLEKSRLLSDRFSAERPKGSFSTLEIQRTEQGDSAMYLCASSLVTSGARGGELFFGEGSRLTVL.

The chain recombines TRBV12-3 or TRBV12-4 with TRBJ2-1; no reliable D call. The CDR3 has 11 residues. V was pared by 6 bases and J by 9 bases, with 9 bases between. This CDR3 reads CASRFSREQFF. CDR3 nucleotide sequence: TGTGCCAGCAGATTTAGCCGTGAGCAGTTCTTC.

This clone has only one observation. The chain links TRBV14 to TRBJ2-5; 10 nucleotides match TRBD1. The V gene end was trimmed by 6 bases and the J gene end by 0 bases; junction bases not matched to a gene: 10. The germline CDR1 and CDR2 sequences are SGHDN and FVKESK. The CDR3 is 17 residues long. CDR3 in amino acids: CASRRGTGASYQETQYF. The DNA of the CDR3 is TGTGCCAGCAGACGAGGGACAGGGGCTTCGTACCAAGAGACCCAGTACTTC.

The V and J genes are TRBV28 and TRBJ2-2, with TRBD2 identical over 9 bases. The CDR3 totals 20 residues. Germline V CDR1 and CDR2: MDHEN, SYDVKM. Losses at the gene ends were 5 bases for V and 5 bases for J; bases not matched to a gene: 21. The CDR3 region has the DNA TGTGCCAGCAGTCAGGCAGGGGCTAGCGGGGACCGCGGGGGAACCGGGGAGCTGTTTTTT. Translation: CASSQAGASGDRGGTGELFF.

The chain uses TRBV5-4 and TRBJ1-1; a possible D gene is TRBD1 (5 bases). This CDR3 spans 13 amino acids. Germline CDR1 and CDR2: SGHNT and YYREEE (reference sequence). The V gene lost 3 bases and the J gene lost 4 bases, with 10 bases spanning the gap. CDR3 in DNA: TGTGCCAGCAGCTCCGTGGGGGGCACTGAAGCTTTCTTT. Translating gives CASSSVGGTEAFF.

CDR3 sequence (DNA): TGTGCCAGCAGTCAGCGGGGGATCGGTGAGCAGTTCTTC. Translation gives CASSQRGIGEQFF. The chain joins TRBV12-3 or TRBV12-4 to TRBJ2-1, with 8 bases identical to TRBD2. The CDR3 runs 13 residues. The ends lost 5 bases at V and 9 bases at J; junction bases unmatched: 6.

The rearrangement uses TRBV11-3 and TRBJ2-6; TRBD1 aligns across 10 bases. The CDR3 runs 17 residues. Germline V gene data show CDR1 as SGHNT and CDR2 as YENEEA. J was trimmed by 0 bases and V by 5 bases; bases with no gene match: 4. CDR3 region: CASSPGQGSSGANVLTF. CDR3 DNA: TGTGCCAGCAGCCCGGGACAGGGGTCCTCTGGGGCCAACGTCCTGACTTTC.

The genes are TRBV5-5 and TRBJ1-2; TRBD1 agrees at 8 bases. CDR1 is SGHKS, CDR2 YYEKEE, per germline (reference sequence). This CDR3 comprises 16 residues. J was trimmed by 1 base and V by 4 bases; bases with no gene match: 9. In DNA, the CDR3 is TGTGCCAGCAGCCTTCTAGGACAGGGAGGTAACTATGGCTACACCTTC. Its translation is CASSLLGQGGNYGYTF.

The chain couples TRBV11-3 to TRBJ1-6; TRBD1 matches at 9 bases. Unmatched junction bases numbered 6, after V lost 4 bases and J lost 8 bases. The CDR3 contains 15 residues. CDR1 is SGHNT, CDR2 YENEEA, per germline. The CDR3 reads CASSSKTGGHSPLHF. In DNA form, the CDR3 reads TGTGCCAGCAGCTCGAAGACAGGGGGGCATTCACCCCTCCACTTT.

The chain joins TRBV19 to TRBJ2-3, with D tentatively TRBD1 (6 bases). The CDR3 is 18 amino acids. Germline lookup yields CDR1 LNHDA and CDR2 SQIVND (reference sequence). The V and J ends lost 3 bases and 3 bases respectively, with 22 bases between them. The CDR3 sequence is CASSIVGYRTVKTDTQYF. The CDR3 region has the DNA TGTGCCAGTAGTATTGTTGGGTACCGGACAGTGAAAACAGATACGCAGTATTTT. The whole variable domain, remainder taken from reference TRBV19 and TRBJ2-3, is DGGITQSPKYLFRKEGQNVTLSCEQNLNHDAMYWYRQDPGQGLRLIYYSQIVNDFQKGDIAEGYSVSREKKESFPLTVTSAQKNPTAFYLCASSIVGYRTVKTDTQYFGPGTRLTVL.

V and J are TRBV19 and TRBJ2-3, with 9 nucleotides matching TRBD1. This CDR3 is 16 amino acids long. The J segment lost 2 bases and the V segment lost 7 bases, leaving 10 bases of the junction unmatched. Germline CDR1 reads LNHDA; CDR2 reads SQIVND (reference sequence). Here the CDR3 reads CASTLGYRGLTDTQYF. Written as DNA, the CDR3 is TGTGCCAGTACCCTAGGGTACAGGGGGCTCACAGATACGCAGTATTTT. Drawing the rest from reference TRBV19 and TRBJ2-3, the complete variable domain is DGGITQSPKYLFRKEGQNVTLSCEQNLNHDAMYWYRQDPGQGLRLIYYSQIVNDFQKGDIAEGYSVSREKKESFPLTVTSAQKNPTAFYLCASTLGYRGLTDTQYFGPGTRLTVL.

This clone was recorded a few times. The chain joins TRBV2 to TRBJ2-7; 9 bases agree with TRBD1. The germline V gene has CDR1 SNHLY and CDR2 FYNNEI. The CDR3 runs 16 residues. Trimming cost V 6 bases and J 0 bases; bases outside gene matches: 9. The CDR3 nucleotides read TGTGCCAGCAGCGTTTCCGGGACAGGGAGCTCCTACGAGCAGTACGTC. This sequence encodes CASSVSGTGSSYEQYV.

The J gene is TRBJ2-7, the V gene TRBV7-2; the match to TRBD2 covers 7 bases. The V gene end was trimmed by 6 bases and the J gene end by 8 bases; junction bases not matched to a gene: 10. This CDR3 has 13 amino acids. The germline gives CDR1 SGHTA, CDR2 FQGNSA. The CDR3 reads CASSFTESGKQYF. The CDR3 DNA reads as TGTGCCAGCAGTTTTACAGAAAGCGGGAAGCAGTACTTC.

The chain carries TRBV7-9 and TRBJ2-3; TRBD1 matches 8 bases. The length of the CDR3 is 17 residues. Germline CDR1 is SEHNR and CDR2 is FQNEAQ (reference sequence). V gave up 5 bases and J gave up 3 bases; unmatched junction bases: 13. The CDR3 is CASSLWSRQGITDTQYF. CDR3 nucleotides: TGTGCCAGCAGCCTCTGGTCCAGACAGGGGATAACAGATACGCAGTATTTT.